The 11 T cell receptor beta chains listed next were all sequenced from one sample in a study of shared clonotypes between healthy human individuals. Here immunoSEQ multiplex PCR was the method, and the copy in TCRdb shows in-frame clones only, minus some. The sample has roughly 2 million clones, 85% to 95% seen once. Terminally differentiated effector memory CD45RA+ cells were excluded from the naive CD8 cells, which were CD45RO-negative and positively selected for CCR7. Source material: naive CD8+ T cells sorted from blood. The source of these receptors is a man aged 18 to 29 in good health.

The rearrangement uses TRBV11-2 and TRBJ2-4; unclear D gene. V was trimmed by 1 base and J by 6 bases, leaving 7 bases between them. Germline V CDR1 and CDR2: SGHAT, FQNNGV. The CDR3 sequence is 13 residues long. The CDR3 nucleotides are TGTGCCAGCAGCTTAGTAGCAGCAAACATTCAGTACTTC. This codes for CASSLVAANIQYF.

The chain recombines TRBV13 with TRBJ1-6; D may be TRBD1 (6 bases). The V end was cut by 1 base, the J end by 12 bases, with 19 bases between. The CDR3 covers 16 residues. The germline V gene has CDR1 PRHDT and CDR2 FYEKMQ (reference sequence). CDR3 region: CASSLEGSTGLRPLHF. DNA of the CDR3: TGTGCCAGCAGCTTAGAGGGGTCGACAGGCCTGAGACCCCTCCACTTT.

Concerning this clone itself: The sample contains more than one DNA sequence encoding this CDR3. The rearrangement links TRBV7-9 to TRBJ1-1; D is possibly TRBD1 (5 bases). Germline V gene sequence: CDR1 SEHNR, CDR2 FQNEAQ (reference sequence). V lost 0 bases and J 1 base, leaving 9 bases between the germline ends. The CDR3 runs to 15 residues. For the CDR3, the DNA is TGTGCCAGCAGCTTAGCCGGCGGGGGGAACACTGAAGCTTTCTTT. Protein sequence: CASSLAGGGNTEAFF. Complete variable domain (other parts from reference TRBV7-9 and TRBJ1-1): DTGVSQNPRHKITKRGQNVTFRCDPISEHNRLYWYRQTLGQGPEFLTYFQNEAQLEKSRLLSDRFSAERPKGSFSTLEIQRTEQGDSAMYLCASSLAGGGNTEAFFGQGTRLTVV.

The V gene is TRBV2, the J gene TRBJ1-4; possible D gene TRBD1, 6 bases. CDR3 length: 15 residues. V gave up 7 bases and J gave up 3 bases, with 15 bases separating them. Looked up from germline, CDR1 is SNHLY and CDR2 is FYNNEI. The CDR3: CASKGSGEANEKLFF. CDR3 DNA sequence: TGTGCCAGCAAGGGGTCAGGGGAGGCTAATGAAAAACTGTTTTTT.

J is TRBJ2-1 and V is TRBV28, with 12 bases aligning to TRBD2. Trimming cost V 6 bases and J 8 bases; bases outside gene matches: 8. The CDR3 spans 15 residues. Looked up from germline, CDR1 is MDHEN and CDR2 is SYDVKM. The CDR3 is CASRDGLAGIYEQFF. CDR3 in DNA: TGTGCCAGCAGAGACGGACTAGCGGGAATCTATGAGCAGTTCTTC.

This chain connects TRBV19 to TRBJ1-2; D gene uncertain. Deletions cut 7 bases from V and 4 bases from J, with 7 bases between. This CDR3 spans 11 amino acids. Germline CDR1 reads LNHDA; CDR2 reads SQIVND (reference sequence). The DNA of the CDR3 is TGTGCCAGTAACGACGGCTATGGCTACACCTTC. This gives the protein CASNDGYGYTF.

As to this clone: At one end the junction does not follow the germline gene, possibly because of a read error. The J gene is TRBJ2-7, the V gene TRBV19; 10 bases map to TRBD2. The CDR3 covers 16 residues. The germline V gene encodes CDR1 LNHDA and CDR2 SQIVND (reference sequence). This chain's CDR3 is CPANLPAGGPEYEQYF. CDR3 nucleotide sequence: TGCCCAGCCAACCTCCCAGCGGGAGGGCCGGAATACGAGCAGTACTTC.

The chain uses TRBV6-1 and TRBJ1-5, with 7 bases that match TRBD1. Germline CDR1 and CDR2: MNHNS and SASEGT. With V trimmed by 4 bases and J by 4 bases, 4 bases remained unmatched. The CDR3 is 14 amino acids. CDR3 sequence: CASSGQGLNQPQHF. The CDR3 nucleotides are TGTGCCAGCAGTGGACAGGGTTTAAATCAGCCCCAGCATTTT.

In its sample, this clone was seen once. The rearrangement uses TRBV9 and TRBJ2-2; the D is unclear. The CDR3 runs to 15 residues. Germline CDR1 SGDLS, CDR2 YYNGEE. Deletions cut 4 bases from V and 2 bases from J, with 12 bases between. The CDR3 sequence: CASSPWVLNTGELFF. The CDR3 DNA follows: TGTGCCAGCAGCCCATGGGTCCTAAACACCGGGGAGCTGTTTTTT.

V gene TRBV9 combines with J gene TRBJ2-7; TRBD2 aligns across 9 bases. Unmatched junction bases numbered 8, after V lost 3 bases and J lost 4 bases. Germline CDR1 and CDR2: SGDLS and YYNGEE. The CDR3 covers 15 residues. The DNA for the CDR3 is TGTGCCAGCAGCGCCGATAGCGGGGGCTATTACGAGCAGTACTTC. Its translation: CASSADSGGYYEQYF.

The chain has TRBV30 and TRBJ2-7; D might be TRBD1 (5 bases). The V and J ends lost 5 bases and 0 bases respectively, with 11 bases between them. This CDR3 comprises 13 residues. CDR1 is GTSNPN, CDR2 SVGIG, per germline (reference sequence). DNA for the CDR3: TGTGCCTGGGGGGCAACCCACTCCTACGAGCAGTACTTC. As protein: CAWGATHSYEQYF. Supplemented by reference TRBV30 and TRBJ2-7, the full variable domain reads SQTIHQWPATLVQPVGSPLSLECTVEGTSNPNLYWYRQAAGRGLQLLFYSVGIGQISSEVPQNLSASRPQDRQFILSSKKLLLSDSGFYLCAWGATHSYEQYFGPGTRLTVT.